The rows below give T cell receptor beta chains drawn from one sample of a study of blood T cell repertoires in COVID-19. The data were produced by immunoSEQ multiplex PCR, yet TCRdb's version contains in-frame clones alone and is incomplete. The sample comprises roughly 240,000 clones, roughly four fifths of which are singletons, and about 4.8% rests with the top ten. The sequencing input was peripheral blood. The receptors originated from a woman in her 70s with acute or convalescent COVID-19. Both conserved end residues are part of each CDR3. The order of the fields is CDR3 length, V gene, J gene, CDR3 protein.

16	TRBV5-5	TRBJ2-2	CASSTSGGPGTGELFF
13	TRBV18	TRBJ2-5	CASSPFAGETQYF
15	TRBV6-5	TRBJ1-6	CASSPDGHFNSPLHF
16	TRBV6-6	TRBJ1-5	CASSSRDRGGNQPQHF
15	TRBV19	TRBJ2-2	CASSIGTGDTGELFF
15	TRBV7-9	TRBJ2-3	CASSALQESTDTQYF
17	TRBV7-8	TRBJ2-3	CASSARLKDRERDTQYF
11	TRBV7-2	TRBJ1-4	CASSFTEKLFF
14	TRBV6-1	TRBJ1-5	CASSEGQINQPQHF
14	TRBV28	TRBJ2-7	CASSSGQPTYEQYF
18	TRBV2	TRBJ2-4	CASSVLGQGSLAKNIQYF
20	TRBV2	TRBJ1-5	CASSEARDGAVLHSNQPQHF
14	TRBV5-1	TRBJ1-1	CASSVTGMNTEAFF
14	TRBV24-1	TRBJ1-6	CATSDSGYNSPLHF
14	TRBV5-6	TRBJ1-6	CASSFSTGGSPLHF
16	TRBV28	TRBJ1-2	CASSLKNAQNWYGYTF
15	TRBV24-1	TRBJ2-3	CATSDLQGKADTQYF
17	TRBV19	TRBJ2-1	CASSIDLLAGDYNEQFF
15	TRBV9	TRBJ1-1	CASSVGQGMNTEAFF
14	TRBV30	TRBJ1-2	CAWRGTGIFYGYTF
13	TRBV19	TRBJ1-1	CASSGTANTEAFF
14	TRBV28	TRBJ1-1	CASRRGTANTEAFF
14	TRBV19	TRBJ2-1	CASSPRGLLNEQFF
21	TRBV4-1	TRBJ1-2	CASSQQGTGDGRVGANYGYTF
14	TRBV18	TRBJ1-1	CASSPGTLNTEAFF
15	TRBV5-4	TRBJ2-1	CASSWGQGLVNEQFF
15	TRBV2	TRBJ1-5	CASSQGSVSNQPQHF
16	TRBV6-2/TRBV6-3	TRBJ2-7	CASSYESGETSYEQYF
16	TRBV28	TRBJ2-1	CASSLSGLVTYNEQFF
19	TRBV13	TRBJ2-3	CASSPRLAGPSHPTDTQYF
16	TRBV19	TRBJ2-1	CASSTGLAGGQNEQFF
12	TRBV29-1	TRBJ2-7	CSVVALGHEQYF
15	TRBV28	TRBJ1-4	CASSLGGQGSEKLFF
15	TRBV7-7	TRBJ2-2	CASSLGTGKTGELFF
14	TRBV10-3	TRBJ1-2	CAISEAGQGKGYTF
14	TRBV6-2/TRBV6-3	TRBJ1-6	CASSSRGFNSPLHF
18	TRBV5-1	TRBJ1-1	CASSPIPDRGLMNTEAFF
17	TRBV4-2	TRBJ1-5	CASSQEGGQGASQPQHF
14	TRBV7-8	TRBJ1-5	CASSPGQGWVGQHF
13	TRBV19	TRBJ1-1	CASSIDPQGQAFF
16	TRBV3-1/TRBV3-2	TRBJ2-7	CASSQSISGGADEQYF
14	TRBV2	TRBJ2-7	CASSAGTFSYEQYF
14	TRBV11-2	TRBJ1-2	CASSLYWDSYGYTF
17	TRBV5-1	TRBJ1-6	CASSQVGRGTGLSPLHF
17	TRBV6-1	TRBJ1-5	CASSEAKQGDVNQPQHF
16	TRBV6-1	TRBJ1-5	CASSDGGQGRYQPQHF